This TCR beta chain was recorded in a study of T cell changes during pregnancy in multiple sclerosis. Trimming cost V 3 bases and J 7 bases; bases outside gene matches: 12. Germline V gene lookup returns CDR1 SGHNT and CDR2 YENEEA. The CDR3 extends over 17 amino acids. Assay used: immunoSEQ multiplex PCR; TCRdb lists only in-frame clones, some missing. This table has 90,000 to 120,000 clones, under 95% appearing once. V gene TRBV11-3 combines with J gene TRBJ1-4; 9 positions agree with TRBD1. This TCR derives from a female donor in good health, enrolled as a control in a pregnancy study. Sequenced material: peripheral blood, taken in the third trimester of pregnancy. CDR3 sequence reads: CASSFYSRTGVGEKLFF. CDR3 nucleotides: TGTGCCAGCAGCTTTTATTCTCGGACAGGGGTGGGTGAAAAACTGTTTTTT.